The 32 T cell receptor beta chains below come from one sample, sequenced in a study of CD8+ T cells in alopecia areata. Sequencing templates came from extracted RNA that was reverse transcribed into cDNA. Repertoires were generated with immunoSEQ multiplex PCR, while TCRdb's copy carries only in-frame clones and drops some. The sample shows 200,000 to 250,000 clones, roughly two thirds of them seen only once. The sequenced sample was CD4+ T cells sorted from blood, obtained at week 0. These receptors were taken from a human donor with alopecia areata.

This clone was picked up a small number of times. The rearrangement joins TRBV9 to TRBJ1-5; D not certain. Trimming shortened V by 0 bases and J by 7 bases, and 8 bases separated the two germline ends. CDR1 and CDR2 (germline): SGDLS, YYNGEE. This CDR3 has 13 amino acids. The CDR3 loop reads CASSVDDLQPQHF. CDR3 nucleotide sequence: TGTGCCAGCAGCGTAGATGACTTACAGCCCCAGCATTTT.

This clone was seen a handful of times. The chain combines TRBV7-3 with TRBJ2-7; D unresolved. CDR1 is SGHTA, CDR2 FQGTGA, per germline. V lost 1 base, J lost 4 bases, and 8 bases lay in between. The CDR3 has 13 amino acids. The CDR3 bases are TGTGCCAGCAGCTTAAGTGGTGGATACGAGCAGTACTTC. This translates into CASSLSGGYEQYF.

The chain combines TRBV7-2 with TRBJ2-1; D is possibly TRBD1 or TRBD2 (5 bases each). The CDR3 runs 17 residues. Germline assignment: CDR1 SGHTA and CDR2 FQGNSA. Trimming stripped 5 bases from V and 9 bases from J, with 26 bases between. The CDR3 here is CASSTPGNTERGGEQFF. DNA for the CDR3: TGTGCCAGCAGCACCCCAGGGAATACCGAACGGGGTGGTGAGCAGTTCTTC.

The genes are TRBV25-1 and TRBJ2-3; 7 nucleotides align to TRBD1. Trimming took 10 bases from V and 3 from J; bases not matched to a gene: 4. Germline V CDR1 and CDR2: MGHDK, SYGVNS. The CDR3 contains 12 residues. The CDR3 reads CATGGRTDTQYF. The CDR3 region has the DNA TGTGCCACAGGGGGTAGGACAGATACGCAGTATTTT.

The CDR3 DNA reads TGTGCCAGCAGCCCCCCCACCGGGGCGAGCTCCTACGAGCAGTACTTC. Protein: CASSPPTGASSYEQYF. The rearrangement links TRBV7-6 to TRBJ2-7, with D perhaps given as TRBD1 or TRBD2 (5 bases each). This CDR3 contains 16 residues. V was trimmed by 5 bases and J by 0 bases, leaving 17 bases between them. From germline, CDR1 is SGHVS and CDR2 FNYEAQ.

The count of this clone is one. The chain combines TRBV5-1 with TRBJ1-6, with a tentative D call TRBD1 (6 bases). Trimming removed 0 bases at V and 3 bases at J, with 7 bases between. The CDR3 extends over 15 amino acids. Germline V gene lookup returns CDR1 SGHRS and CDR2 YFSETQ. The CDR3 region has the DNA TGCGCCAGCAGCTTGGGGACAGACTATAATTCACCCCTCCACTTT. Translated: CASSLGTDYNSPLHF.

This clone was found a few times. V and J are TRBV7-9 and TRBJ1-2; the match to TRBD1 covers 7 bases. From germline, CDR1 is SEHNR and CDR2 FQNEAQ (reference sequence). Unmatched junction bases numbered 12, after V lost 0 bases and J lost 8 bases. The CDR3 has 16 amino acids. The CDR3 nucleotides read TGTGCCAGCAGCTTAGCCTCTCGAGACAGGGTAGGCGGCTACACCTTC. Encoded protein: CASSLASRDRVGGYTF.

The genes are TRBV7-9 and TRBJ2-1; D gene unclear. The CDR3 length is 13 residues. The V end was cut by 6 bases, the J end by 6 bases, with 12 bases between. Germline V CDR1 and CDR2: SEHNR, FQNEAQ (reference sequence). CDR3 in amino acids: CASSVLGVNEQFF. CDR3 nucleotide sequence: TGTGCCAGCAGTGTTTTAGGAGTCAATGAGCAGTTCTTC.

Concerning this clone itself: Within the sample, other DNA sequences also encode this same CDR3. The CDR3 DNA sequence: TGCAGTGCTTCCAGCACAGATACGCAGTATTTT. It encodes CSASSTDTQYF. The rearrangement uses TRBV20-1 and TRBJ2-3; no reliable D call. Germline lookup yields CDR1 DFQATT and CDR2 SNEGSKA (reference sequence). Between the trimmed V and J ends, which lost 5 bases and 0 bases, there was a span of 3 bases. The CDR3 contains 11 residues.

As DNA, the CDR3 is TGTGCCATCAGTGGGACTAGCGGGGGGGCCGAAGTAGAGACCCAGTACTTC. This encodes CAISGTSGGAEVETQYF. The chain carries TRBV10-3 and TRBJ2-5, with 15 nucleotides matching TRBD2. The CDR3 spans 17 residues. CDR1 ENHRY and CDR2 SYGVKD come from the germline V gene. V lost 4 bases, J lost 4 bases, and 7 bases stayed unmatched.

The gene calls are TRBV10-3 and TRBJ1-1; D unclear. Deletions cut 0 bases from V and 3 bases from J, with 8 bases between. Germline CDR1 reads ENHRY; CDR2 reads SYGVKD. The CDR3 totals 14 residues. The CDR3 reads CAISESISYTEAFF. The DNA for the CDR3 is TGTGCCATCAGTGAGTCCATCAGTTACACTGAAGCTTTCTTT.

The table lists this clone with a count of one. V and J are TRBV30 and TRBJ1-5; tentative D call: TRBD1 (5 bases). CDR1 GTSNPN and CDR2 SVGIG come from the germline V gene (reference sequence). V gave up 0 bases and J gave up 6 bases, with 15 bases separating them. The CDR3 contains 15 residues. The CDR3 is CAWSVRGGKGQPQHF. The CDR3 nucleotides are TGTGCCTGGAGTGTACGCGGGGGTAAGGGTCAGCCCCAGCATTTT.

This clone was seen a few times. CDR3 sequence: CASSSAVEQYF. The CDR3, as DNA: TGTGCCAGCAGTTCCGCCGTAGAGCAGTACTTC. The chain carries TRBV27 and TRBJ2-7; D not certain. Germline assignment: CDR1 MNHEY and CDR2 SMNVEV (reference sequence). V shed 4 bases and J shed 7 bases, with 8 bases lying between them. The CDR3 consists of 11 residues.

V is TRBV30 and J is TRBJ1-1, with D unresolved. Germline CDR1 is GTSNPN and CDR2 is SVGIG (reference sequence). The CDR3 loop spans 12 amino acids. Trimming stripped 0 bases from V and 13 bases from J, with 15 bases between. Here the CDR3 reads CAWSVQMWPHFF. CDR3 DNA sequence: TGTGCCTGGAGTGTACAAATGTGGCCTCATTTCTTT.

V is TRBV14 and J is TRBJ2-1; no clear D. In germline, CDR1 is SGHDN, CDR2 FVKESK. Trimming left V 1 base short and J 12 bases short, with 10 bases between. The CDR3 has 12 residues. The CDR3 bases are TGTGCCAGCAGCCAAGTTGGTAAGCGGCAGTTCTTC. This sequence encodes CASSQVGKRQFF.

The chain combines TRBV7-3 with TRBJ1-6, with a weak D call TRBD1 (5 bases). Trimming pared 4 bases from V and 11 bases from J, leaving 15 bases between. The CDR3 runs to 14 residues. CDR1 and CDR2 from the germline V gene are SGHTA and FQGTGA. The CDR3 region has the DNA TGTGCCAGCAGCTCGGGAGGGGCCGGAGCACCCCTCCACTTT. It is translated as CASSSGGAGAPLHF.

This chain uses TRBV27 with TRBJ1-6; D remains ambiguous. Germline V gene sequence: CDR1 MNHEY, CDR2 SMNVEV (reference sequence). The CDR3 runs 13 residues. V was trimmed by 2 bases and J by 10 bases, leaving 9 bases between them. CDR3 sequence reads: CASSLEGQSPLHF. The CDR3 nucleotides are TGTGCCAGCAGTTTAGAAGGGCAATCACCCCTCCACTTT.

This chain joins TRBV10-3 and TRBJ2-3; either TRBD1 or TRBD2 may fit D (5 bases each). There are 13 residues in the CDR3. Trimming removed 10 bases at V and 5 bases at J, with 16 bases between. Germline values: CDR1 ENHRY, CDR2 SYGVKD. The CDR3 here is CATLNGGLDTQYF. The DNA of the CDR3 is TGTGCCACACTGAATGGGGGTCTAGATACGCAGTATTTT.

This clone was found a few times. V is TRBV29-1 and J is TRBJ2-1, with D perhaps matching TRBD1 (5 bases). The CDR3 runs 13 residues. Between the trimmed V and J ends, which lost 4 bases and 4 bases, there was a span of 11 bases. Germline-derived CDR1 and CDR2 are SQVTM and ANQGSEA. The CDR3 region is CSVATDPYNEQFF. The CDR3, as DNA: TGCAGCGTTGCGACAGACCCGTACAATGAGCAGTTCTTC.

This sequence joins TRBV6-6 and TRBJ1-6; the D is unclear. Germline V gene data show CDR1 as MNHNY and CDR2 as SVGAGI (reference sequence). V was clipped by 4 bases and J by 3 bases, with 13 bases between them. The CDR3 totals 16 residues. The CDR3 DNA is TGTGCCAGCAGTTGGCCAGGCGGCGACTATAATTCACCCCTCCACTTT. Translated, it gives CASSWPGGDYNSPLHF.

The V and J genes are TRBV29-1 and TRBJ1-2; D is uncertain. Germline loops: CDR1 SQVTM, CDR2 ANQGSEA. CDR3 length: 12 residues. The V and J ends lost 1 base and 4 bases respectively, with 7 bases between them. Here the CDR3 reads CSVEGESYGYTF. DNA of the CDR3: TGCAGCGTTGAAGGCGAAAGCTATGGCTACACCTTC.

The rearrangement uses TRBV7-9 and TRBJ2-3, with D possibly TRBD1 on 6 matching bases. The CDR3 sequence is 14 residues long. V gave up 6 bases and J gave up 3 bases, with 13 bases separating them. Per germline, CDR1 SEHNR and CDR2 FQNEAQ (reference sequence). This CDR3 reads CASSVTGSTDTQYF. The DNA for the CDR3 is TGTGCCAGCAGTGTTACAGGGAGTACAGATACGCAGTATTTT.

Comment on this clone: The same CDR3 is also encoded by other DNA sequences in this sample. The V gene is TRBV30, the J gene TRBJ1-1; D is undetermined. This CDR3 comprises 12 residues. Germline V lookup: CDR1 GTSNPN, CDR2 SVGIG (reference sequence). The V end was cut by 0 bases, the J end by 5 bases, with 7 bases between. The DNA for the CDR3 is TGTGCCTGGAGTGTACCCGGGACTGAAGCTTTCTTT. Translation gives CAWSVPGTEAFF.

The chain recombines TRBV29-1 with TRBJ1-2, with D possibly being TRBD1 (5 bases). CDR1 is SQVTM and CDR2 is ANQGSEA in the germline V gene. With 0 bases removed from V and 4 bases from J, the gap between germline ends came to 12 bases. The CDR3 contains 14 residues. The CDR3 sequence is CSVEDREGSYGYTF. The CDR3 bases are TGCAGCGTTGAAGATAGGGAGGGGTCCTATGGCTACACCTTC.

V is TRBV11-3 and J is TRBJ2-3; D not certain. Germline CDR1 reads SGHNT; CDR2 reads YENEEA. This CDR3 spans 12 amino acids. V lost 2 bases to trimming and J lost 2 bases, with 2 bases between them. The CDR3 bases are TGTGCCAGCAGCTTAAACACAGATACGCAGTATTTT. It specifies CASSLNTDTQYF.

The gene calls are TRBV5-1 and TRBJ1-2, with 9 bases identical to TRBD1. Per germline, CDR1 SGHRS and CDR2 YFSETQ. The trim removed 4 bases at V and 7 bases at J, leaving 8 bases unmatched. The CDR3 has 14 amino acids. This CDR3 reads CASSDKTGGLGYTF. The CDR3 region has the DNA TGCGCCAGCAGCGACAAGACAGGGGGTCTTGGCTACACCTTC.

The chain links TRBV5-1 to TRBJ2-3, with a tentative D call TRBD2 (5 bases). Germline V gene lookup returns CDR1 SGHRS and CDR2 YFSETQ. The V gene lost 1 base and the J gene lost 5 bases, with 8 bases spanning the gap. CDR3 size: 13 residues. The CDR3 is CASSLTGRDTQYF. The CDR3 DNA follows: TGCGCCAGCAGCTTGACGGGGAGAGATACGCAGTATTTT.

The chain uses TRBV29-1 and TRBJ1-2, with D perhaps matching TRBD1 (6 bases). V was pared by 6 bases and J by 7 bases, with 9 bases between. CDR3 length: 10 residues. Germline V gives CDR1 SQVTM, CDR2 ANQGSEA. The CDR3 nucleotides are TGCAGCGTGTCAGGGGCTGGCTACACCTTC. As protein: CSVSGAGYTF.

A few counts support this clone. This chain joins TRBV29-1 and TRBJ2-7; D call uncertain. Trimming pared 6 bases from V and 0 bases from J, leaving 9 bases between. There are 12 residues in the CDR3. CDR1 is SQVTM and CDR2 is ANQGSEA in the germline V gene. For the CDR3, the DNA is TGCAGCGTAACAGACCCCTCCTACGAGCAGTACTTC. Translation: CSVTDPSYEQYF.

The genes are TRBV5-1 and TRBJ1-6; a weak D match, TRBD1 (6 bases). CDR3 length: 14 residues. V was clipped by 3 bases and J by 6 bases, with 10 bases between them. Germline V gives CDR1 SGHRS, CDR2 YFSETQ. The CDR3 DNA follows: TGCGCCAGCAGCTCCCTGGGGGCTAATTCACCCCTCCACTTT. Its translation is CASSSLGANSPLHF.

This chain connects TRBV30 to TRBJ2-5; TRBD2 aligns across 15 bases. The J segment lost 5 bases and the V segment lost 3 bases, leaving 7 bases of the junction unmatched. The CDR3 is 16 amino acids. Germline V gives CDR1 GTSNPN, CDR2 SVGIG (reference sequence). Written as DNA, the CDR3 is TGTGCCTGGAGAAGGGGGACTAGCGGGGGGTCGGAGACCCAGTACTTC. Translated: CAWRRGTSGGSETQYF.

The chain combines TRBV7-9 with TRBJ1-1, with 12 positions matching TRBD1. J was trimmed by 10 bases and V by 4 bases; bases with no gene match: 13. The CDR3 covers 16 residues. Germline CDR1 is SEHNR and CDR2 is FQNEAQ (reference sequence). The CDR3 nucleotides read TGTGCCAGCAGCTACAATTCCGGGACAGGGGGCGGCGGAGCTTTCTTT. Protein product: CASSYNSGTGGGGAFF.